The subject of this entry is one T cell receptor beta chain. Germline V gene lookup returns CDR1 SGHRS and CDR2 YFSETQ. V was shortened by 1 base and J by 6 bases, with 11 bases between the two germline ends. The CDR3 loop spans 13 amino acids. The data belong to a study of control samples from healthy donors and cancer patients. Produced via immunoSEQ multiplex PCR; TCRdb's table is partial and in-frame only. Of roughly 120,000 clones listed, 93% are singletons. The sequenced material came from PBMCs. The chain joins TRBV5-1 to TRBJ2-7; no reliable D call. The receptor's source is a man aged 50-60 years with head and neck cancer. CDR3 region: CASSLSTGLEQYF. Here the CDR3 DNA reads TGCGCCAGCAGCTTGTCGACGGGCCTCGAGCAGTACTTC.